This TCR beta chain was captured by sequencing in a study of T cell responses to AZD1222 COVID-19 vaccine. Overall study context: The study pooled second doses at about 4 or about 12 weeks.

V lost 2 bases, J lost 5 bases, and 9 bases lay in between. Looked up from germline, CDR1 is LNHDA and CDR2 is SQIVND (reference sequence). This CDR3 region has 13 residues. The assay was immunoSEQ multiplex PCR, and TCRdb's table has in-frame clones only and misses some. The sample includes about 120,000 clones, roughly 90% of them seen just once. V usage is TRBV19 and J usage is TRBJ1-1; D gene ambiguous. The origin of this receptor is an adult in good health. The starting material was peripheral blood, obtained on day 0 of AZD1222 vaccination. CDR3: CASSISTITEAFF. The CDR3 region has the DNA TGTGCCAGTAGTATATCAACAATAACTGAAGCTTTCTTT.